This TCR beta chain appears in the sequencing data of a study of shared clonotypes between healthy human individuals. Turning to the study itself: Plates per donor: three CD4 naive, three CD4 memory, two CD8 naive, one CD8 memory.

The sample holds many counts of this clone. Other DNA sequences of this sample code for an identical CDR3. Produced via immunoSEQ multiplex PCR; TCRdb's table is partial and in-frame only. Of 85,000 to 100,000 clones in the sample, 68% are singletons; the top ten hold roughly 50%. This CDR3 has 14 residues. The germline V and J ends were trimmed by 1 base and 5 bases, with 11 bases remaining between them. Germline CDR1 MNHNS, CDR2 SASEGT. The receptor was isolated from a young man in good health. This chain links TRBV6-1 with TRBJ1-1; D possibly corresponds to TRBD1 (5 bases). Sequences were obtained from memory CD8+ T cells sorted from blood. The subset here: CD45RO+ cells pooled with CCR7-negative TemRA cells. The CDR3, as DNA: TGTGCCAGCAGTGAAGTGGGGGGGGGTACTGAAGCTTTCTTT. Translating gives CASSEVGGGTEAFF.